The TCR beta chain under discussion was sequenced for a study of blood T cell repertoires in COVID-19. Turning to the study itself: There were acute and convalescent COVID-19 samples, and they came from the United States, Italy and Spain.

As handled by the study authors: Scientists estimated how many nucleated cells there were by amplifying reference gene primers. Libraries were prepared by immunoSEQ multiplex PCR; TCRdb keeps only in-frame clonotypes and omits some of them. D and trimming come from the DNA, and the V and J calls and clone size come from that table. The table lists 60,000 to 75,000 clones, more than 85% of them singletons, with almost 4% in the top ten. Germline V gene sequence: CDR1 SGHNT, CDR2 YENEEA. This CDR3 has 14 amino acids. V lost 1 base, J lost 3 bases, and 10 bases lay in between. The source of this sequence is a man in his sixties or seventies with active COVID-19. The chain employs TRBV11-3 and TRBJ2-7; possibly TRBD2 for D (6 bases). Source material: peripheral blood. The CDR3: CASSLGLEGYEQYF. The CDR3 DNA follows: TGTGCCAGCAGCTTAGGGTTGGAGGGCTACGAGCAGTACTTC.